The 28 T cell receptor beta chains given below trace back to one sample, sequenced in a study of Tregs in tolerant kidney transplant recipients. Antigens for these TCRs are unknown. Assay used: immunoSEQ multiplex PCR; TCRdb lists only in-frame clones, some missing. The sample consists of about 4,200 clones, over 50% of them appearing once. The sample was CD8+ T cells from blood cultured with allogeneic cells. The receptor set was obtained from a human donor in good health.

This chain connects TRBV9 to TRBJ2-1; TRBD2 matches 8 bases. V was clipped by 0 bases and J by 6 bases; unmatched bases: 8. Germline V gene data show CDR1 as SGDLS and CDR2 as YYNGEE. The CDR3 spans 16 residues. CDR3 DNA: TGTGCCAGCAGCGTAGCTTGGCGGGAGGAGGGCAATGAGCAGTTCTTC. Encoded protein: CASSVAWREEGNEQFF.

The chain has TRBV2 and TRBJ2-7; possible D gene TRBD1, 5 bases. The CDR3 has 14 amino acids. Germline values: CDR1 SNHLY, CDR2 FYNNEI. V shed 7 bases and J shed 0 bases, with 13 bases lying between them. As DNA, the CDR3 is TGTGCCAGCAATCAGCGACAGTCCTCCTACGAGCAGTACTTC. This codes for CASNQRQSSYEQYF.

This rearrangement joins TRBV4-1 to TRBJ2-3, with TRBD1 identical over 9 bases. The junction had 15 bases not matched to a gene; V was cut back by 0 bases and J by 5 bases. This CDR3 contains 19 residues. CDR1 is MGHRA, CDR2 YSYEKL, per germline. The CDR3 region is CASSQDHWTGANGGDTQYF. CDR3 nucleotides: TGCGCCAGCAGCCAAGATCATTGGACAGGGGCCAACGGTGGAGATACGCAGTATTTT.

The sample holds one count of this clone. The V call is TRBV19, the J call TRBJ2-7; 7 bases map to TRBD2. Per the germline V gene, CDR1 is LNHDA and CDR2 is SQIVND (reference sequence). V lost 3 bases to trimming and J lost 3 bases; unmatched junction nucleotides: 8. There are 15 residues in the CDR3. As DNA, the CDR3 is TGTGCCAGTAGTATCGGCCCCGGCGGGAGCTACGAGCAGTACTTC. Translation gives CASSIGPGGSYEQYF.

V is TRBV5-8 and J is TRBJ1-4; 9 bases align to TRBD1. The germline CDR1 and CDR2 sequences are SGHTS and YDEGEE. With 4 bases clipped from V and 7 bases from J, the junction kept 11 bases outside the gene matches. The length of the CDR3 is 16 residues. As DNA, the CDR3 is TGTGCCAGCAGCCTCCCTTGGACAGGGGAGAGTGAAAAACTGTTTTTT. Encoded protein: CASSLPWTGESEKLFF. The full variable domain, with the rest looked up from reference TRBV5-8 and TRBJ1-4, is EAGVTQSPTHLIKTRGQQATLRCSPISGHTSVYWYQQALGLGLQFLLWYDEGEERNRGNFPPRFSGRQFPNYSSELNVNALELEDSALYLCASSLPWTGESEKLFFGSGTQLSVL.

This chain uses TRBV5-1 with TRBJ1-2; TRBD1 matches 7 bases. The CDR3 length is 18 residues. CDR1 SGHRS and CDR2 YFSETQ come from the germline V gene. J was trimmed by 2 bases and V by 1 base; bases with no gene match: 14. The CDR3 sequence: CASSLSDDRERGNYGYTF. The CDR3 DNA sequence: TGCGCCAGCAGCTTGTCCGACGACAGGGAGCGAGGCAACTATGGCTACACCTTC.

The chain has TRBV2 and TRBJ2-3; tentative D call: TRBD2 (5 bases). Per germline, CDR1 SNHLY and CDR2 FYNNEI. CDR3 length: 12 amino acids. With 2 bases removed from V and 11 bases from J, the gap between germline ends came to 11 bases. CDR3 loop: CASSESGVGQYF. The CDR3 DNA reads TGTGCCAGCAGTGAATCCGGGGTCGGGCAGTATTTT.

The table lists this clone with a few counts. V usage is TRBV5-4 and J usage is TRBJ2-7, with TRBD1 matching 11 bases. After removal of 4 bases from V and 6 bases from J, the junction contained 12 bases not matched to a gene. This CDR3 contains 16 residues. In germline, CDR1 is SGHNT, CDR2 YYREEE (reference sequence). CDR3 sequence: CASSPPGTGGSVEQYF. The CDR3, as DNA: TGTGCCAGCAGCCCTCCGGGGACAGGGGGTAGTGTCGAGCAGTACTTC.

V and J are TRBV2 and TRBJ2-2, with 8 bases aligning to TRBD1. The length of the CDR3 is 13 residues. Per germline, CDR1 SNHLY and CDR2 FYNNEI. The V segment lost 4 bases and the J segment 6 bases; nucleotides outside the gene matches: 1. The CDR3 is CASSGRGPGELFF. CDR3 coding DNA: TGTGCCAGCAGTGGCAGGGGGCCCGGGGAGCTGTTTTTT.

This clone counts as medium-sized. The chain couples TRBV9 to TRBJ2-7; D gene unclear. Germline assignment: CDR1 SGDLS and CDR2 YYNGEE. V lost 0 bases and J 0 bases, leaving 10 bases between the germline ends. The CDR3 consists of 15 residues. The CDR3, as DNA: TGTGCCAGCAGCGTAGCCCCTGACCCCTCCTACGAGCAGTACTTC. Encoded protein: CASSVAPDPSYEQYF.

The DNA for the CDR3 is TGTGCCAGCAGGCTACTAGCGTCCTCCTACAATGAGCAGTTCTTC. Amino acid sequence: CASRLLASSYNEQFF. J is TRBJ2-1 and V is TRBV5-6, with 7 bases identical to TRBD2. CDR3 length: 15 amino acids. In germline, CDR1 is SGHDT, CDR2 YYEEEE. The V segment lost 5 bases and the J segment 0 bases; nucleotides outside the gene matches: 5.

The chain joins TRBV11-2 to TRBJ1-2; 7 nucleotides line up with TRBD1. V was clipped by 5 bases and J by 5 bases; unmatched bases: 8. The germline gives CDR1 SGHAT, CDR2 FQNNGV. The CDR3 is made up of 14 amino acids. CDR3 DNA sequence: TGTGCCAGCAGCGTAACCGGGACAGATTATGGCTACACCTTC. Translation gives CASSVTGTDYGYTF.

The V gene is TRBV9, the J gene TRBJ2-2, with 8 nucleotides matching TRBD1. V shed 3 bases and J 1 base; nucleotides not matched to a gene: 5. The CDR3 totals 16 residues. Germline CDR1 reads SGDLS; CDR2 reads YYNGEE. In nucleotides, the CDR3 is TGTGCCAGCAGCGCAACCGGGACAGGGAACACCGGGGAGCTGTTTTTT. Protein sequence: CASSATGTGNTGELFF.

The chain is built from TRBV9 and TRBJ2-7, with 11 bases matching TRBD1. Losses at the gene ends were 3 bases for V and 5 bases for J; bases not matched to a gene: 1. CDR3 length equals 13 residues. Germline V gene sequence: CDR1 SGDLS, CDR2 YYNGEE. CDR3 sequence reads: CASSGTGGNEQYF. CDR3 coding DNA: TGTGCCAGCAGCGGGACAGGGGGCAACGAGCAGTACTTC. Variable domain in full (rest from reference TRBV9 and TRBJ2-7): DSGVTQTPKHLITATGQRVTLRCSPRSGDLSVYWYQQSLDQGLQFLIQYYNGEERAKGNILERFSAQQFPDLHSELNLSSLELGDSALYFCASSGTGGNEQYFGPGTRLTVT.

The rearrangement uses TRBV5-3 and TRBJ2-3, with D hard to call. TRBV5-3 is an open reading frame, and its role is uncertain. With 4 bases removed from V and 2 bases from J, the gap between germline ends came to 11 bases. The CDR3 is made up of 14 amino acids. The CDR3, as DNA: TGTGCCAGAAGCCTCCTCGAGACCACAGATACGCAGTATTTT. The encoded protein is CARSLLETTDTQYF.

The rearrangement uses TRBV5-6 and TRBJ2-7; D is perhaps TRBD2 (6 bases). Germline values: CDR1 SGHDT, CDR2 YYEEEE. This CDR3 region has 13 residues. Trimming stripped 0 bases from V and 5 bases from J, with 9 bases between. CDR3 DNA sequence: TGTGCCAGCAGCTTGGGGCGGGGTAACGAGCAGTACTTC. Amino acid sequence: CASSLGRGNEQYF.

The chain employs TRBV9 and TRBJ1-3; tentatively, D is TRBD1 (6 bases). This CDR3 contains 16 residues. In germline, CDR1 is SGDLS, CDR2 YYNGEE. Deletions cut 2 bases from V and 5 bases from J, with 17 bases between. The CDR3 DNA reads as TGTGCCAGCAGCGTTACCCAGGGGCTAGTTAGAAACACCATATATTTT. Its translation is CASSVTQGLVRNTIYF.

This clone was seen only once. The CDR3 coding sequence is TGTGCCAGCAGCTTGATGGGCGAGCAGTACTTC. Protein product: CASSLMGEQYF. The chain employs TRBV5-4 and TRBJ2-7; the D is unclear. From germline, CDR1 is SGHNT and CDR2 YYREEE (reference sequence). Trimming pared 1 base from V and 6 bases from J, leaving 5 bases between. This CDR3 is 11 amino acids long.

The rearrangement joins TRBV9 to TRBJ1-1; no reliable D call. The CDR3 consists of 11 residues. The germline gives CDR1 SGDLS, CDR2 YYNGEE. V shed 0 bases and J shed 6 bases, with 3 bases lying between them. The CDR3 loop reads CASSVGAEAFF. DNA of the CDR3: TGTGCCAGCAGCGTAGGGGCTGAAGCTTTCTTT.

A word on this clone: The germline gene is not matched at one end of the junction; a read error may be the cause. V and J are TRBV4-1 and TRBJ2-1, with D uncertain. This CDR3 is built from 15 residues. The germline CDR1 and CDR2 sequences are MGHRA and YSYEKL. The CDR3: CASSLTSPGHNEQFF. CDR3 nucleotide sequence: TGTGCCAGCAGCCTGACCTCTCCGGGCCACAATGAGCAGTTCTTC.

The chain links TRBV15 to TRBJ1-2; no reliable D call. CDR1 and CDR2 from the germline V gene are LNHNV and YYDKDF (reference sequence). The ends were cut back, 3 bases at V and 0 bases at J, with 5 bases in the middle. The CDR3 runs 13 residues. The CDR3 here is CATSSASNYGYTF. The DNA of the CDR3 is TGTGCCACCAGCAGCGCCTCTAACTATGGCTACACCTTC. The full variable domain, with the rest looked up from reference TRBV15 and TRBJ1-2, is DAMVIQNPRYQVTQFGKPVTLSCSQTLNHNVMYWYQQKSSQAPKLLFHYYDKDFNNEADTPDNFQSRRPNTSFCFLDIRSPGLGDTAMYLCATSSASNYGYTFGSGTRLTVV.

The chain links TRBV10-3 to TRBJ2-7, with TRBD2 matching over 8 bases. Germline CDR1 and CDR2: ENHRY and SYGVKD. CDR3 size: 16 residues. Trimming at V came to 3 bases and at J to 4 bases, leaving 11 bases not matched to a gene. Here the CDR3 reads CAISDPSSGSLYEQYF. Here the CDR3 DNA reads TGTGCCATCAGTGATCCCTCGAGCGGGAGTCTGTACGAGCAGTACTTC.

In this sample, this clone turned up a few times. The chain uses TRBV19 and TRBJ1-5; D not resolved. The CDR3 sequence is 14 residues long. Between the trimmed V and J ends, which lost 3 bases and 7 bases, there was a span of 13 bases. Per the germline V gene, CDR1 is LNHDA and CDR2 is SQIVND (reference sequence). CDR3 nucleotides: TGTGCCAGTAGTATGTGGACGGCAGGACAGCCCCAGCATTTT. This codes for CASSMWTAGQPQHF.

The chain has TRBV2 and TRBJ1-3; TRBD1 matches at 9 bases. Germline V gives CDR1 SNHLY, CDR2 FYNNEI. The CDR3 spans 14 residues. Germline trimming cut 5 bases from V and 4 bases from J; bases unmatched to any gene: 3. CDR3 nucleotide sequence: TGTGCCAGCAGTCCGGACAGGGGAGGAAACACCATATATTTT. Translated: CASSPDRGGNTIYF.

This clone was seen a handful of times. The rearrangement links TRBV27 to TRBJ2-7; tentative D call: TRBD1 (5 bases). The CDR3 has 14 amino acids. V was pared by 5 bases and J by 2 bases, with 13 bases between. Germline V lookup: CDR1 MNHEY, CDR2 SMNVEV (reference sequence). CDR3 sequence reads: CASSPGHLPYEQYF. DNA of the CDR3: TGTGCCAGCAGTCCAGGACACCTCCCCTACGAGCAGTACTTC.

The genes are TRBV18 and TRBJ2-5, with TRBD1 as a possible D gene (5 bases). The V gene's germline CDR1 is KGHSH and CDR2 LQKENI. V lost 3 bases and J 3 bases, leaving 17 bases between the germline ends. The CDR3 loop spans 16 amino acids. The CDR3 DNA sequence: TGTGCCAGCTCACCCTCCGAAGGCAGGGCCAAAGAGACCCAGTACTTC. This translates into CASSPSEGRAKETQYF. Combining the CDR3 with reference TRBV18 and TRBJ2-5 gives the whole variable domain NAGVMQNPRHLVRRRGQEARLRCSPMKGHSHVYWYRQLPEEGLKFMVYLQKENIIDESGMPKERFSAEFPKEGPSILRIQQVVRGDSAAYFCASSPSEGRAKETQYFGPGTRLLVL.

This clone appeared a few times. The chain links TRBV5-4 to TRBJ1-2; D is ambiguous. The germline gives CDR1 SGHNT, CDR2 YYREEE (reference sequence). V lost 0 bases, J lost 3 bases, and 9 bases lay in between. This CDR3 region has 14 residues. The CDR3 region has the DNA TGTGCCAGCAGCTTGGGGACGGACTACTATGGCTACACCTTC. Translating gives CASSLGTDYYGYTF.

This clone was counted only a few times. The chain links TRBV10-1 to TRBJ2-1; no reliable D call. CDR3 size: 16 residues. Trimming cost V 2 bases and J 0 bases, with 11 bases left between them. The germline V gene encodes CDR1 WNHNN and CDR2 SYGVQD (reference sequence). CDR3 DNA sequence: TGCGCCAGCAGTGAGGCGCAGGAGAGCTCCTACAATGAGCAGTTCTTC. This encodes CASSEAQESSYNEQFF.